The present TCR beta chain was sequenced within a study of T cells after yellow fever vaccination. TCRdb itself ran the 5' RACE reads through MiXCR, one entry per CDR3 protein. The sample lists about 340,000 distinct CDR3 sequences; around an eighth were seen once. With 3 bases removed from V and 0 bases from J, the gap between germline ends came to 9 bases. The CDR3 spans 15 residues. Germline V CDR1 and CDR2: MGHRA, YSYEKL. The TCR originated in a man aged 18 to 35 who received the YFV17D yellow fever vaccine. The sample consisted of CD4+ T cells sorted from PBMCs, taken 15 days after the yellow fever booster vaccination. The J gene is TRBJ1-3, the V gene TRBV4-1; the D gene is possibly TRBD1 (6 bases). The DNA of the CDR3 is TGCGCCAGCAGCCAGATACAGGGCTCTGGAAACACCATATATTTT. Its protein is CASSQIQGSGNTIYF.